The 23 T cell receptor beta chains below all came from one sample that was sequenced in a study of OX40 agonist ivuxolimab in advanced cancers. Library preparation used the immunoSEQ multiplex PCR assay. TCRdb limited this immuneACCESS table to in-frame rearrangements with V and J called. A share of clones is missing; checked studies link under half to unresolved V genes, and the rest is unexplained. The sample yields around 80,000 clones; roughly 94% were counted once. Just over 20% of the sample is held by the ten biggest clonotypes. Sequenced material: CD4+ or CD8+ T cells sorted from blood, taken in a trial of the OX40 agonist ivuxolimab. The receptors here all came from an adult with an advanced solid tumor such as melanoma, head and neck, liver or kidney cancer.

This sequence joins TRBV5-5 and TRBJ1-5, with 7 positions matching TRBD1. The CDR3 sequence is 14 residues long. Unmatched junction bases numbered 5, after V lost 4 bases and J lost 4 bases. CDR1 SGHKS and CDR2 YYEKEE come from the germline V gene (reference sequence). The CDR3 loop reads CASSPGTVNQPQHF. CDR3 nucleotide sequence: TGTGCCAGCAGCCCAGGGACAGTTAATCAGCCCCAGCATTTT.

The chain has TRBV9 and TRBJ2-3; 8 nucleotides match TRBD1. The germline CDR1 and CDR2 sequences are SGDLS and YYNGEE. V shed 1 base and J 2 bases; nucleotides not matched to a gene: 3. The CDR3 sequence is 15 residues long. In nucleotides, the CDR3 is TGTGCCAGCAGCGTACAGGGGGCTGACACAGATACGCAGTATTTT. Translating gives CASSVQGADTDTQYF. The full variable domain, in which reference TRBV9 and TRBJ2-3 provide the parts outside the CDR3, is DSGVTQTPKHLITATGQRVTLRCSPRSGDLSVYWYQQSLDQGLQFLIQYYNGEERAKGNILERFSAQQFPDLHSELNLSSLELGDSALYFCASSVQGADTDTQYFGPGTRLTVL.

This clone has just one count. For the CDR3, the DNA is TGCGCCAGCAGCGACGGACTCCGGACGGGTGACGAGCAGTACTTC. This sequence encodes CASSDGLRTGDEQYF. V gene TRBV5-1 combines with J gene TRBJ2-7; TRBD2 is a possible D gene (5 bases). The CDR3 has 15 amino acids. Trimming left V 4 bases short and J 5 bases short, with 19 bases between. Per germline, CDR1 SGHRS and CDR2 YFSETQ.

The chain has TRBV7-9 and TRBJ2-7; D uncertain. Germline-derived CDR1 and CDR2 are SEHNR and FQNEAQ (reference sequence). There are 15 residues in the CDR3. V gave up 4 bases and J gave up 0 bases, with 13 bases separating them. The CDR3 DNA reads as TGTGCCAGCAGCTCCCCCCGGGCCTCCTCCTACGAGCAGTACTTC. Translating it yields CASSSPRASSYEQYF.

This chain joins TRBV4-1 and TRBJ1-2, with TRBD1 matching 7 bases. V lost 1 base and J lost 4; bases outside the gene matches: 9. The length of the CDR3 is 16 residues. In germline, CDR1 is MGHRA, CDR2 YSYEKL. The chain's CDR3 is CASSQGPTGLSYGYTF. The CDR3, as DNA: TGCGCCAGCAGCCAAGGGCCGACAGGGCTCAGCTATGGCTACACCTTC.

The chain employs TRBV6-6 and TRBJ2-1; D not resolved. The length of the CDR3 is 15 residues. The V gene lost 7 bases and the J gene lost 9 bases, with 22 bases spanning the gap. The germline V gene has CDR1 MNHNY and CDR2 SVGAGI (reference sequence). In nucleotides, the CDR3 is TGTGCCAGCACCACTTCCGGAGCTCTCCGAGGTGAGCAGTTCTTC. Protein: CASTTSGALRGEQFF.

J is TRBJ1-1 and V is TRBV27; D not resolved. CDR1 MNHEY and CDR2 SMNVEV come from the germline V gene (reference sequence). V shed 7 bases and J shed 1 base, with 13 bases lying between them. The CDR3 sequence is 14 residues long. Written as DNA, the CDR3 is TGTGCCAGCACTACAACGGGTGGGAACACTGAAGCTTTCTTT. Protein sequence: CASTTTGGNTEAFF.

The V call is TRBV7-2, the J call TRBJ2-7; D unresolved. The germline CDR1 and CDR2 sequences are SGHTA and FQGNSA. The V and J ends lost 4 bases and 4 bases respectively, with 5 bases between them. The CDR3 contains 11 residues. The CDR3 sequence: CASSYRYEQYF. The CDR3 bases are TGTGCCAGCAGCTATCGATACGAGCAGTACTTC.

This chain uses TRBV9 with TRBJ2-1, with 16 bases that match TRBD2. With V trimmed by 0 bases and J by 7 bases, 7 bases remained unmatched. The germline V gene encodes CDR1 SGDLS and CDR2 YYNGEE. The CDR3 runs 18 residues. The CDR3 sequence: CASSVGRGLAGGGNEQFF. CDR3 coding DNA: TGTGCCAGCAGCGTAGGCCGGGGACTAGCGGGAGGGGGGAATGAGCAGTTCTTC.

CDR3 nucleotide sequence: TGTGCCAGCAGTTTTCCGGGAGCCACAGATACGCAGTATTTT. Its protein is CASSFPGATDTQYF. The chain uses TRBV27 and TRBJ2-3; possibly TRBD2 for D (6 bases). The CDR3 covers 14 residues. CDR1 is MNHEY and CDR2 is SMNVEV in the germline V gene (reference sequence). V was cut by 3 bases and J by 2 bases, with 9 bases left in between.

This sequence joins TRBV9 and TRBJ2-3, with TRBD2 matching 10 bases. The CDR3 consists of 18 residues. V lost 3 bases to trimming and J lost 0 bases; unmatched junction nucleotides: 10. The germline gives CDR1 SGDLS, CDR2 YYNGEE. CDR3 nucleotides: TGTGCCAGCAGCGACAGAAGGACTAGCGGATCTAGCACAGATACGCAGTATTTT. Translating it yields CASSDRRTSGSSTDTQYF.

The chain recombines TRBV27 with TRBJ1-5; D call uncertain. The V gene lost 5 bases and the J gene lost 3 bases, with 11 bases spanning the gap. The CDR3 totals 14 residues. Germline V gene sequence: CDR1 MNHEY, CDR2 SMNVEV (reference sequence). The DNA for the CDR3 is TGTGCCAGCAGTCCGCAGATGTACAATCAGCCCCAGCATTTT. This codes for CASSPQMYNQPQHF.

V and J are TRBV11-2 and TRBJ2-5; no firm D call. This CDR3 is built from 13 residues. Germline CDR1 and CDR2: SGHAT and FQNNGV. Trimming cost V 4 bases and J 0 bases, with 6 bases left between them. The CDR3 DNA reads as TGTGCCAGCAGCTATTGGGACCAAGAGACCCAGTACTTC. Translation gives CASSYWDQETQYF.

The rearrangement uses TRBV10-3 and TRBJ2-7, with a tentative D call TRBD2 (5 bases). Germline V gene data show CDR1 as ENHRY and CDR2 as SYGVKD. The ends were cut back, 6 bases at V and 3 bases at J, with 6 bases in the middle. The CDR3 extends over 11 amino acids. CDR3 in amino acids: CAIREDYEQYF. The CDR3 bases are TGTGCCATCAGGGAGGACTACGAGCAGTACTTC.

The chain uses TRBV7-9 and TRBJ1-3, with D perhaps matching TRBD1 (5 bases). V dropped 1 base and J dropped 3 bases, with 16 bases sitting between them. CDR1 SEHNR and CDR2 FQNEAQ come from the germline V gene (reference sequence). This CDR3 has 17 amino acids. The DNA for the CDR3 is TGTGCCAGCAGCTTAGGGTATGCGGGACCCCTTGGAAACACCATATATTTT. It encodes CASSLGYAGPLGNTIYF.

The chain recombines TRBV6-1 with TRBJ1-2; the match to TRBD1 covers 9 bases. Germline CDR1 and CDR2: MNHNS and SASEGT. This CDR3 spans 14 amino acids. The V and J ends lost 4 bases and 6 bases, in that order; junction bases with no gene match: 6. CDR3 amino acids: CASSGVGQGDGYTF. Written as DNA, the CDR3 is TGTGCCAGCAGTGGGGTGGGACAGGGAGATGGCTACACCTTC.

A single count supports this clone. V gene TRBV2 combines with J gene TRBJ1-1; TRBD1 matches 7 bases. Germline lookup yields CDR1 SNHLY and CDR2 FYNNEI. J was trimmed by 10 bases and V by 7 bases; bases with no gene match: 12. CDR3 length: 13 amino acids. CDR3 loop: CASKDRAPRGAFF. In nucleotides, the CDR3 is TGTGCCAGCAAAGACAGGGCCCCCCGGGGAGCTTTCTTT.

J is TRBJ2-1 and V is TRBV19; 11 nucleotides line up with TRBD2. V lost 9 bases, J lost 6 bases, and 7 bases stayed unmatched. CDR3 size: 14 residues. From germline, CDR1 is LNHDA and CDR2 SQIVND (reference sequence). CDR3 region: CASKGLAVVNEQFF. The CDR3 DNA is TGTGCCAGCAAGGGACTAGCGGTGGTCAATGAGCAGTTCTTC.

The chain couples TRBV27 to TRBJ1-5; possibly TRBD1 for D (5 bases). V lost 5 bases and J 0 bases, leaving 20 bases between the germline ends. This CDR3 is built from 18 residues. Germline CDR1 and CDR2: MNHEY and SMNVEV (reference sequence). CDR3 loop: CASSPLSVRGYSNQPQHF. The CDR3 DNA sequence: TGTGCCAGCAGTCCTCTATCCGTCCGGGGGTATAGCAATCAGCCCCAGCATTTT.

The chain recombines TRBV5-8 with TRBJ2-7; 8 bases align to TRBD2. This CDR3 comprises 15 residues. The V and J ends lost 0 bases and 5 bases, in that order; junction bases with no gene match: 7. Germline-derived CDR1 and CDR2 are SGHTS and YDEGEE. CDR3 DNA: TGTGCCAGCAGCTTGGTAGCGGGGCCTCCCCACGAGCAGTACTTC. Protein sequence: CASSLVAGPPHEQYF. The entire variable domain, with the rest obtained from reference TRBV5-8 and TRBJ2-7, is as follows: EAGVTQSPTHLIKTRGQQATLRCSPISGHTSVYWYQQALGLGLQFLLWYDEGEERNRGNFPPRFSGRQFPNYSSELNVNALELEDSALYLCASSLVAGPPHEQYFGPGTRLTVT.

The J gene is TRBJ1-1, the V gene TRBV29-1, with TRBD1 matching over 10 bases. Per germline, CDR1 SQVTM and CDR2 ANQGSEA. The junction had 8 bases not matched to a gene; V was cut back by 4 bases and J by 6 bases. The CDR3 has 14 residues. The CDR3 coding sequence is TGCAGCGTTGCGCCCGGGGACAGGGGCCCTGAAGCTTTCTTT. Protein: CSVAPGDRGPEAFF.

Of note for this clone: The sample holds other DNA sequences that translate to the same CDR3. Written as DNA, the CDR3 is TGTGCCAGCAGTTTATCCCACCTCAGGGACAGCCCTTATGGCTACACCTTC. Amino acid sequence: CASSLSHLRDSPYGYTF. The chain uses TRBV27 and TRBJ1-2; 7 positions agree with TRBD1. The length of the CDR3 is 17 residues. From germline, CDR1 is MNHEY and CDR2 SMNVEV (reference sequence). V trimming: 0 bases; J trimming: 5 bases; junction bases outside the gene matches: 12.

The V call is TRBV30, the J call TRBJ2-1; 8 nucleotides agree with TRBD2. CDR1 and CDR2 (germline): GTSNPN, SVGIG (reference sequence). The CDR3 consists of 15 residues. The V and J ends lost 5 bases and 7 bases, in that order; junction bases with no gene match: 13. The CDR3 nucleotides are TGTGCCTGGGGCGGACTAGCTGGGAGGAGGAATGAGCAGTTCTTC. Translated, it gives CAWGGLAGRRNEQFF.